These 9 T cell receptor beta chains were sequenced from one sample in a study of T cell responses to AZD1222 COVID-19 vaccine (dated by TCRdb to the early 2020s). The sample's time point label, in plain terms: about 28 days (+/-7) after the second vaccine dose. The sample's treatment or condition label, in plain terms: meningococcal conjugate vaccine given as trial control. Libraries were made using the immunoSEQ multiplex PCR assay. TCRdb provides this immuneACCESS table in a form limited to in-frame rearrangements. Some clones are lacking; in checked studies, under half of them reflect an unresolved V gene, and why the rest are absent is not known. This sample has 95,000 to 150,000 clones in its table, and roughly 90% of those were observed once. The ten largest clones capture 4% to 4.5% of the sample. The input for sequencing was peripheral blood, taken 28 days after the second dose of the MenACWY control vaccine. These receptors all come from an adult who received the MenACWY meningococcal vaccine as a control.

This clone was recorded once. The rearrangement joins TRBV7-9 to TRBJ1-6; a possible D gene is TRBD1 (5 bases). Germline V gives CDR1 SEHNR, CDR2 FQNEAQ (reference sequence). V lost 1 base and J lost 10, with 14 bases in between. The CDR3 runs to 15 residues. The CDR3 DNA sequence: TGTGCCAGCAGCTTAGGTGGTGGGGGGGAATCACCCCTCCACTTT. Its protein is CASSLGGGGESPLHF.

This chain joins TRBV10-3 and TRBJ1-1; D remains unclear. The CDR3 covers 13 residues. Germline CDR1 ENHRY, CDR2 SYGVKD. V was shortened by 2 bases and J by 1 base, with 5 bases between the two germline ends. The CDR3 coding sequence is TGTGCCATCAGTGAGGGTGGGAACACTGAAGCTTTCTTT. This encodes CAISEGGNTEAFF.

CDR3 in amino acids: CASSLVEGSNQPQHF. The CDR3 DNA reads TGTGCCAGCAGCTTAGTCGAGGGGAGCAATCAGCCCCAGCATTTT. The rearrangement uses TRBV7-8 and TRBJ1-5; D might be TRBD1 (5 bases). Trimming shortened V by 1 base and J by 1 base, and 8 bases separated the two germline ends. Germline V gene lookup returns CDR1 SGHVS and CDR2 FQNEAQ. The CDR3 has 15 amino acids. The complete variable domain, with remaining parts taken from reference TRBV7-8 and TRBJ1-5, reads GAGVSQSPRYKVAKRGQDVALRCDPISGHVSLFWYQQALGQGPEFLTYFQNEAQLDKSGLPSDRFFAERPEGSVSTLKIQRTQQEDSAVYLCASSLVEGSNQPQHFGDGTRLSIL.

V is TRBV2 and J is TRBJ1-5, with D unclear. This CDR3 has 15 residues. The V end was cut by 4 bases, the J end by 0 bases, with 10 bases between. In germline, CDR1 is SNHLY, CDR2 FYNNEI. The CDR3 DNA reads TGTGCCAGCAGTGCGTCAGGTTATAGCAATCAGCCCCAGCATTTT. It codes for CASSASGYSNQPQHF.

The chain links TRBV7-2 to TRBJ2-5; D might be TRBD2 (6 bases). CDR1 is SGHTA, CDR2 FQGNSA, per germline. V was trimmed by 2 bases and J by 2 bases, leaving 12 bases between them. The length of the CDR3 is 15 residues. CDR3 region: CASSLLRGGQETQYF. The DNA for the CDR3 is TGTGCCAGCAGCTTACTTCGAGGAGGGCAAGAGACCCAGTACTTC.

V is TRBV7-2 and J is TRBJ2-2, with a tentative D call TRBD1 (6 bases). The CDR3 loop spans 16 amino acids. The V end was cut by 3 bases, the J end by 2 bases, with 13 bases between. Germline V lookup: CDR1 SGHTA, CDR2 FQGNSA. Written as DNA, the CDR3 is TGTGCCAGCAGCTTTGCCGGGACAAGAAACACCGGGGAGCTGTTTTTT. It is translated as CASSFAGTRNTGELFF.

V usage is TRBV21-1 and J usage is TRBJ2-7. TRBV21-1 is described as a pseudogene. This CDR3 is built from 16 residues. The CDR3 spells CASSIQGGDSSYEQYV. The CDR3 nucleotides are TGTGCCAGCAGCATCCAAGGAGGTGACAGCTCCTACGAGCAGTACGTC.

This clone was seen a handful of times. This rearrangement joins TRBV7-9 to TRBJ2-7, with D perhaps matching TRBD2 (6 bases). Trimming removed 1 base at V and 1 base at J, with 8 bases between. The germline V gene has CDR1 SEHNR and CDR2 FQNEAQ (reference sequence). The CDR3 has 14 amino acids. The CDR3 sequence is CASSLEAGSYEQYF. CDR3 nucleotides: TGTGCCAGCAGCTTAGAGGCGGGATCCTACGAGCAGTACTTC.

This chain uses TRBV5-6 with TRBJ2-1; 9 bases are a match to TRBD1. V gave up 0 bases and J gave up 2 bases; unmatched junction bases: 3. CDR1 and CDR2 from the germline V gene are SGHDT and YYEEEE. The CDR3 is made up of 16 amino acids. In nucleotides, the CDR3 is TGTGCCAGCAGCTTGGGACAGGGGGAGACCTACAATGAGCAGTTCTTC. It is translated as CASSLGQGETYNEQFF.